This TCR beta chain was obtained from a study of identical twins. Findings and limits, study-wide: Excess sharing by twins proved weaker in beta out-of-frame sequences. Partial confounding of zero-insertion analyses by invariant MAIT and iNKT cells was possible.

This CDR3 is 13 amino acids long. V was cut by 1 base and J by 1 base, with 3 bases left in between. Germline V CDR1 and CDR2: SNHLY, FYNNEI. This clonotype has more than one count but fewer than ten. Its matching antigen is unknown. Template switching introduced a universal primer site, and the cDNA bore unique molecular identifiers. TCRdb recomputed calls from the 5' RACE reads with MiXCR, one row per CDR3 protein. The repertoire has 200,000 to 250,000 distinct CDR3 sequences, more than 9.5% of them found once; the top ten carry roughly 3.7%. Separately, the same data were catalogued under a study of yellow fever vaccine responses in identical twins.

V and J are TRBV2 and TRBJ2-3; D gene uncertain. The receptor was derived from a woman younger than 30 in good health. The specimen was memory (CD45RO+) T cells sorted from blood. CDR3 loop: CASSEVGTDTQYF. CDR3 DNA: TGTGCCAGCAGTGAAGTTGGCACAGATACGCAGTATTTT.